The 30 T cell receptor beta chains given below trace back to one sample, sequenced in a study of post-analysis software for immune sequencing data. Study-level results: The five TRBV segments detected at higher frequency in patients than in controls included TRBV5-6, TRBV5-1 and TRBV20-1.

Libraries were made from TCR beta cDNA, and they carried unique molecular identifiers. TCRdb redid the calling of the PCR reads with MiXCR, one entry per CDR3 protein. Among 750,000 to 950,000 distinct CDR3 sequences listed, roughly half were seen once. Antigens of these TCRs are unknown. Sequenced sample: blood. The receptors derive from a girl aged 5-17 years with multiple sclerosis.

V usage is TRBV20-1 and J usage is TRBJ1-1; 9 nucleotides match TRBD1. The CDR3 spans 15 residues. V lost 5 bases to trimming and J lost 0 bases; unmatched junction nucleotides: 7. The germline V gene encodes CDR1 DFQATT and CDR2 SNEGSKA (reference sequence). In nucleotides, the CDR3 is TGCAGTGCTCCCACCGGGACAGGGATGAACACTGAAGCTTTCTTT. This codes for CSAPTGTGMNTEAFF.

V is TRBV5-1 and J is TRBJ1-1; D might be TRBD1 (6 bases). The CDR3 length is 13 residues. The ends were cut back, 1 base at V and 10 bases at J, with 14 bases in the middle. CDR1 and CDR2 (germline): SGHRS, YFSETQ. The CDR3 loop reads CASSLKGGITAFF. Written as DNA, the CDR3 is TGCGCCAGCAGCTTGAAAGGGGGTATTACAGCTTTCTTT. The full variable domain, in which reference TRBV5-1 and TRBJ1-1 provide the parts outside the CDR3, is KAGVTQTPRYLIKTRGQQVTLSCSPISGHRSVSWYQQTPGQGLQFLFEYFSETQRNKGNFPGRFSGRQFSNSRSEMNVSTLELGDSALYLCASSLKGGITAFFGQGTRLTVV.

The rearrangement links TRBV20-1 to TRBJ1-4; D is possibly TRBD1 (5 bases). CDR3 length: 12 amino acids. CDR1 and CDR2 from the germline V gene are DFQATT and SNEGSKA (reference sequence). V was cut by 8 bases and J by 8 bases, with 15 bases left in between. Here the CDR3 DNA reads TGCAGTACCCCGGCAGGGAGCGAAAAACTGTTTTTT. Translating it yields CSTPAGSEKLFF.

In this sample, this clonotype turned up a few times. This sequence joins TRBV20-1 and TRBJ2-7; 7 bases match TRBD1. V shed 6 bases, J shed 0 bases, and the junction held 8 bases outside the gene matches. The CDR3 contains 14 residues. Germline V gene sequence: CDR1 DFQATT, CDR2 SNEGSKA (reference sequence). CDR3 sequence (DNA): TGCAGTGCCCTAACAGGGGCCCACTCCTACGAGCAGTACTTC. Its translation is CSALTGAHSYEQYF.

The chain links TRBV7-2 to TRBJ1-6; D gene ambiguous. CDR3 length: 15 residues. V was trimmed by 1 base and J by 5 bases, leaving 9 bases between them. Germline CDR1 and CDR2: SGHTA and FQGNSA. As DNA, the CDR3 is TGTGCCAGCAGCTTAGGAAGGGTGAATAATTCACCCCTCCACTTT. Its translation is CASSLGRVNNSPLHF.

The rearrangement uses TRBV2 and TRBJ1-2; D not resolved. The CDR3 totals 13 residues. V gave up 2 bases and J gave up 4 bases, with 8 bases separating them. Per germline, CDR1 SNHLY and CDR2 FYNNEI. CDR3 nucleotide sequence: TGTGCCAGCAGTGAAAACGGGATCTATGGCTACACCTTC. As protein: CASSENGIYGYTF.

V gene TRBV27 combines with J gene TRBJ2-7; 11 bases map to TRBD2. From germline, CDR1 is MNHEY and CDR2 SMNVEV (reference sequence). This CDR3 spans 18 amino acids. J gave up 0 bases and V 8 bases, and 15 bases lay outside the gene matches. CDR3 amino acids: CASPTSSGTSGSSYEQYF. For the CDR3, the DNA is TGTGCCAGCCCAACCAGTTCCGGGACTAGCGGAAGCTCCTACGAGCAGTACTTC.

The rearrangement joins TRBV18 to TRBJ2-7, with 8 bases aligning to TRBD1. Germline lookup yields CDR1 KGHSH and CDR2 LQKENI. The V gene end was trimmed by 3 bases and the J gene end by 5 bases; junction bases not matched to a gene: 9. This CDR3 is 15 amino acids long. The CDR3 spells CASSPLGQGGHEQYF. CDR3 DNA: TGTGCCAGCTCACCTCTCGGACAGGGAGGCCACGAGCAGTACTTC.

The chain carries TRBV7-3 and TRBJ2-7; 13 bases are shared with TRBD2. Germline CDR1 SGHTA, CDR2 FQGTGA. The CDR3 spans 15 residues. V gave up 5 bases and J gave up 5 bases; unmatched junction bases: 6. The CDR3 loop is CASSEGTSGTNEQYF. In DNA form, the CDR3 reads TGTGCCAGCAGCGAGGGGACTAGCGGGACCAACGAGCAGTACTTC.

V is TRBV3-1 and J is TRBJ1-2, with a possible D match to TRBD1 (6 bases). Germline V gene lookup returns CDR1 LGHDT and CDR2 YNNKEL (reference sequence). The length of the CDR3 is 13 residues. V was pared by 4 bases and J by 4 bases, with 10 bases between. The CDR3 is CASSRRQVYGYTF. The CDR3 bases are TGTGCCAGCAGCCGTAGACAGGTCTATGGCTACACCTTC. Drawing the rest from reference TRBV3-1 and TRBJ1-2, the complete variable domain is DTAVSQTPKYLVTQMGNDKSIKCEQNLGHDTMYWYKQDSKKFLKIMFSYNNKELIINETVPNRFSPKSPDKAHLNLHINSLELGDSAVYFCASSRRQVYGYTFGSGTRLTVV.

This clonotype was counted only a few times. The rearrangement links TRBV3-1 to TRBJ2-7, with 9 bases aligning to TRBD1. CDR1 LGHDT and CDR2 YNNKEL come from the germline V gene (reference sequence). V shed 1 base, J shed 4 bases, and the junction held 8 bases outside the gene matches. This CDR3 contains 16 residues. CDR3 region: CASSQAPGQGTYEQYF. Here the CDR3 DNA reads TGTGCCAGCAGCCAAGCCCCGGGACAGGGTACGTACGAGCAGTACTTC.

This chain connects TRBV7-2 to TRBJ2-1; TRBD1 matches at 9 bases. Looked up from germline, CDR1 is SGHTA and CDR2 is FQGNSA. J gave up 4 bases and V 5 bases, and 6 bases lay outside the gene matches. The CDR3 loop spans 15 amino acids. The CDR3 reads CASSDTGGSYNEQFF. CDR3 sequence (DNA): TGTGCCAGCAGCGACACAGGGGGCTCGTACAATGAGCAGTTCTTC.

The chain couples TRBV5-1 to TRBJ2-1; 9 bases line up with TRBD2. Per the germline V gene, CDR1 is SGHRS and CDR2 is YFSETQ. Trimming removed 4 bases from V and 0 bases from J; junction bases left unmatched: 8. This CDR3 has 17 amino acids. CDR3 sequence (DNA): TGCGCCAGCAGCCCGGGACTAGCTACAGCCTCCTACAATGAGCAGTTCTTC. Residues: CASSPGLATASYNEQFF.

This clonotype was seen only a few times. This chain connects TRBV30 to TRBJ1-2; 8 nucleotides line up with TRBD1. V lost 2 bases and J lost 7; bases outside the gene matches: 9. The CDR3 is 14 residues long. Per germline, CDR1 GTSNPN and CDR2 SVGIG (reference sequence). The CDR3 region has the DNA TGTGCCTGGAGTTGGGGGCAGGGGGCAGTTGGCTACACCTTC. The encoded protein is CAWSWGQGAVGYTF.

This chain joins TRBV7-9 and TRBJ2-1, with 10 bases fitting TRBD2. The V gene end was trimmed by 3 bases and the J gene end by 0 bases; junction bases not matched to a gene: 5. This CDR3 has 17 amino acids. CDR1 is SEHNR, CDR2 FQNEAQ, per germline (reference sequence). The CDR3 bases are TGTGCCAGCAGCTTGGCGTCTAGCGGGGGCTCCTACAATGAGCAGTTCTTC. Protein product: CASSLASSGGSYNEQFF.

This clonotype occurred a few times. The chain joins TRBV20-1 to TRBJ2-5, with TRBD2 matching 7 bases. There are 13 residues in the CDR3. Germline V gives CDR1 DFQATT, CDR2 SNEGSKA (reference sequence). V gave up 4 bases and J gave up 5 bases; unmatched junction bases: 7. The chain's CDR3 is CSATRLAVETQYF. The CDR3 DNA reads as TGCAGTGCTACCCGACTAGCAGTTGAGACCCAGTACTTC.

Ten or more counts support this clonotype. Sequence at one end of the junction differs from germline and may be a read error. The chain carries TRBV5-1 and TRBJ2-5, with a weak D call TRBD1 (8 bases). The CDR3 has 14 residues. Germline CDR1 is SGHRS and CDR2 is YFSETQ. The CDR3 loop is CASSLGQGGETQYF. The DNA for the CDR3 is TGTGCCAGCAGCTTAGGACAGGGAGGGGAGACCCAGTACTTC.

The chain uses TRBV24-1 and TRBJ1-2, with unresolved D. V was clipped by 2 bases and J by 1 base, with 7 bases between them. The CDR3 consists of 14 residues. CDR1 and CDR2 (germline): KGHDR, SFDVKD. The DNA for the CDR3 is TGTGCCACCAGTGATTCCGGCAGTAACTATGGCTACACCTTC. This gives the protein CATSDSGSNYGYTF.

This clonotype was seen a handful of times. The chain uses TRBV6-5 and TRBJ2-7, with D perhaps matching TRBD2 (6 bases). Germline CDR1 and CDR2: MNHEY and SVGAGI. V was clipped by 1 base and J by 3 bases, with 13 bases between them. The CDR3 consists of 15 residues. This chain's CDR3 is CASSYYGGRVYEQYF. The CDR3 nucleotides are TGTGCCAGCAGTTACTACGGGGGAAGGGTCTACGAGCAGTACTTC.

This chain uses TRBV30 with TRBJ2-7, with 12 bases fitting TRBD1. The assigned J gene may be wrong: the sequence end matches TRBJ2-1 better. The CDR3 consists of 15 residues. CDR1 and CDR2 from the germline V gene are GTSNPN and SVGIG (reference sequence). CDR3 protein: CAWTKHGTGGYEQFF. The DNA of the CDR3 is TGTGCCTGGACCAAACACGGGACAGGGGGCTATGAGCAGTTCTTC.

The rearrangement joins TRBV4-2 to TRBJ2-5; 9 positions agree with TRBD2. The CDR3 spans 15 residues. Germline trimming cut 4 bases from V and 5 bases from J; bases unmatched to any gene: 8. Germline V gives CDR1 LGHNA, CDR2 YNFKEQ. The CDR3 loop is CASSLLGGLAETQYF. DNA for the CDR3: TGTGCCAGCAGCCTCCTTGGGGGACTAGCCGAGACCCAGTACTTC.

This clonotype showed up just a few times. The gene calls are TRBV5-1 and TRBJ1-2, with D perhaps TRBD1 (5 bases). The CDR3 has 16 residues. From germline, CDR1 is SGHRS and CDR2 YFSETQ. V lost 2 bases to trimming and J lost 5 bases, with 19 bases between them. The CDR3 DNA sequence: TGCGCCAGCAGCTTAGAAGGGGTAGGCTTTCGGTATGGCTACACCTTC. Translating gives CASSLEGVGFRYGYTF. Together with reference TRBV5-1 and TRBJ1-2, the CDR3 gives the full variable domain: KAGVTQTPRYLIKTRGQQVTLSCSPISGHRSVSWYQQTPGQGLQFLFEYFSETQRNKGNFPGRFSGRQFSNSRSEMNVSTLELGDSALYLCASSLEGVGFRYGYTFGSGTRLTVV.

The chain couples TRBV24-1 to TRBJ2-1; possible D gene TRBD2, 6 bases. The V gene's germline CDR1 is KGHDR and CDR2 SFDVKD. Trimming left V 2 bases short and J 3 bases short, with 16 bases between. CDR3 length: 17 residues. The CDR3 DNA reads TGTGCCACCAGTGATTCCCAGGGTCTGGGGGGCTACAATGAGCAGTTCTTC. Translation: CATSDSQGLGGYNEQFF.

The CDR3: CASSLATGRRGFNEKLFF. The CDR3 nucleotides read TGTGCCAGCAGCTTAGCTACAGGGAGAAGGGGATTTAATGAAAAACTGTTTTTT. The rearrangement links TRBV7-2 to TRBJ1-4, with D maybe TRBD1 (6 bases). CDR1 and CDR2 from the germline V gene are SGHTA and FQGNSA. The CDR3 consists of 18 residues. Trimming shortened V by 0 bases and J by 4 bases, and 18 bases separated the two germline ends.

This clonotype has a handful of counts. The CDR3 coding sequence is TGTGCCACCAGCAGAGATCTCGCTCACCTAATCACAGATACGCAGTATTTT. It yields the protein CATSRDLAHLITDTQYF. The rearrangement uses TRBV15 and TRBJ2-3; no reliable D call. Trimming left V 0 bases short and J 2 bases short, with 15 bases between. CDR3 size: 17 residues. Germline assignment: CDR1 LNHNV and CDR2 YYDKDF (reference sequence).

This rearrangement joins TRBV6-2 or TRBV6-3 to TRBJ2-3; 10 bases are a match to TRBD2. V was pared by 1 base and J by 5 bases, with 6 bases of the junction left unmatched. CDR3 length: 16 amino acids. Germline CDR1 and CDR2: MNHEY and SVGEGT. The CDR3 DNA sequence: TGTGCCAGCAGTTACTTGCTAGCGGGAGACATAGATACGCAGTATTTT. Its translation is CASSYLLAGDIDTQYF.

The rearrangement joins TRBV9 to TRBJ2-2; D gene unclear. From germline, CDR1 is SGDLS and CDR2 YYNGEE. Trimming removed 0 bases at V and 5 bases at J, with 11 bases between. The CDR3 has 15 residues. The CDR3 protein is CASSVAGTTTGELFF. DNA of the CDR3: TGTGCCAGCAGCGTAGCGGGCACAACGACCGGGGAGCTGTTTTTT.

This clonotype has just a few counts. The V and J genes are TRBV12-3 or TRBV12-4 and TRBJ1-2; D is possibly TRBD1 (5 bases). V was clipped by 5 bases and J by 4 bases, with 11 bases between them. The CDR3 length is 13 residues. The CDR3 reads CASSPGTRYGYTF. Written as DNA, the CDR3 is TGTGCCAGCAGTCCCGGGACCCGCTATGGCTACACCTTC.

This clonotype was found a few times. This chain connects TRBV7-9 to TRBJ2-4, with D possibly matching TRBD1 (5 bases). The CDR3 sequence is 17 residues long. CDR1 and CDR2 from the germline V gene are SEHNR and FQNEAQ (reference sequence). V was clipped by 4 bases and J by 0 bases, with 16 bases between them. The CDR3 here is CASSSLPRELAKNIQYF. The CDR3 DNA reads TGTGCCAGCAGCTCGCTGCCCAGGGAACTAGCCAAAAACATTCAGTACTTC.

This clonotype has just a few counts. The rearrangement joins TRBV4-2 to TRBJ2-7, with D unresolved. The closer fit of TRBJ2-5 to the DNA end suggests the J call may be wrong. The CDR3 spans 15 residues. Germline CDR1 LGHNA, CDR2 YNFKEQ. CDR3 protein: CASSQDRASQQTQYF. The CDR3 DNA reads as TGTGCCAGCAGCCAAGACCGAGCCTCACAGCAGACCCAGTACTTC.